The 5 T cell receptor beta chains presented below share a single source sample, sequenced in a study of shared clonotypes between healthy human individuals. The data were produced by immunoSEQ multiplex PCR, yet TCRdb's version contains in-frame clones alone and is incomplete. The data hold roughly 2,500,000 clones, with more than 85% observed a single time. Sequenced sample: naive CD4+ T cells from PBMCs. This sample's subset: CD45RA+ positively selected. Receptor source: a man in his late teens or twenties in good health. Some clones in this sample may be carry-over from other donors' samples.

The J gene is TRBJ2-1, the V gene TRBV30, with TRBD1 as a possible D gene (11 bases). V lost 3 bases and J 12 bases, leaving 39 bases between the germline ends. Germline V gene data show CDR1 as GTSNPN and CDR2 as SVGIG (reference sequence). The CDR3 has 20 residues. The DNA of the CDR3 is TGTGCCTGGAGCAGAGGGACAGGGGGTAAACTAGCGGGGTCTGGAGATGGGCAGTTCTTC. Translation gives CAWSRGTGGKLAGSGDGQFF.

This clone was seen a single time. The chain couples TRBV27 to TRBJ2-2; TRBD1 agrees at 7 bases. The CDR3 sequence is 16 residues long. CDR1 MNHEY and CDR2 SMNVEV come from the germline V gene (reference sequence). Trimming at V came to 7 bases and at J to 1 base, leaving 9 bases not matched to a gene. The CDR3 reads CASTKPGQQNTGELFF. The CDR3 region has the DNA TGTGCCAGCACCAAACCGGGACAGCAGAACACCGGGGAGCTGTTTTTT.

The rearrangement uses TRBV2 and TRBJ1-1; 8 nucleotides align to TRBD1. J was trimmed by 9 bases and V by 6 bases; bases with no gene match: 9. Germline V gene lookup returns CDR1 SNHLY and CDR2 FYNNEI. This CDR3 has 13 amino acids. CDR3 nucleotide sequence: TGTGCCAGCAGGATGACAGGGGTGGGTCAAGCTTTCTTT. This sequence encodes CASRMTGVGQAFF.

The chain has TRBV7-3 and TRBJ2-1, with a possible D match to TRBD1 (6 bases). The ends were cut back, 3 bases at V and 10 bases at J, with 16 bases in the middle. The germline V gene has CDR1 SGHTA and CDR2 FQGTGA. The CDR3 covers 14 residues. CDR3 DNA sequence: TGTGCCAGCAGCTTCGGAACTTCGGGGACAGAGCAGTTCTTC. Translation: CASSFGTSGTEQFF.

The rearrangement links TRBV5-6 to TRBJ2-6; tentative D call: TRBD2 (6 bases). Per germline, CDR1 SGHDT and CDR2 YYEEEE. The CDR3 consists of 18 residues. The V end was cut by 3 bases, the J end by 0 bases, with 16 bases between. CDR3 nucleotide sequence: TGTGCCAGCAGCTGGCGGGGATTTGGATCCTCTGGGGCCAACGTCCTGACTTTC. Translated: CASSWRGFGSSGANVLTF.